A selection of T cell receptor beta chains follows, all from one sample in a study of identical twins. One entry per CDR3 protein results from TCRdb running MiXCR on the 5' RACE reads. The sample has 230,000 or so distinct CDR3 sequences; about 8% are singletons. The same specimen was also included in a second study, on yellow fever vaccine responses in identical twins.

The sample comprised CD8+ T cells sorted from blood. The receptors here all came from a woman under 30 in good health. Each CDR3 is given with its conserved first and last residue. D genes are given only for firm matches. Rows may omit the clone size; those that give it use once, few, many or a size class.

>TRBJ2-7|many|-|TRBV5-6
CASSSLSSEQYF
TGTGCCAGCAGCTCCCTCTCCTCGGAGCAGTACTTC
>TRBJ2-4|-|-|TRBV24-1
CATSGENIQYF
TGTGCCACCAGTGGAGAAAACATTCAGTACTTC
>TRBJ1-1|many|-|TRBV12-3/TRBV12-4
CASSHLSSTEAFF
TGTGCCAGCAGTCACCTCAGTTCCACTGAAGCTTTCTTT
>TRBJ2-7|few|TRBD2|TRBV7-8
CASSSRLAGVSYEQYF
TGTGCCAGCAGCTCCCGACTAGCGGGAGTGTCTTACGAGCAGTACTTC
>TRBJ2-7|few|TRBD1|TRBV7-9
CASSKPPGTDYEQYF
TGTGCCAGCAGTAAGCCCCCCGGGACAGACTACGAGCAGTACTTC
>TRBJ2-7|-|TRBD1|TRBV20-1
CSAREWGQPYEQYF
TGCAGTGCTAGAGAATGGGGACAGCCCTACGAGCAGTACTTC
>TRBJ2-1|few|TRBD2|TRBV11-2
CASSSHTGTSGGEQFF
TGTGCCAGCAGCTCGCACACCGGGACTAGCGGGGGTGAGCAGTTCTTC
>TRBJ2-1|few|TRBD2|TRBV4-3
CASSQVGLAGGVGNEQFF
TGCGCCAGCAGCCAAGTTGGACTAGCGGGAGGTGTAGGAAATGAGCAGTTCTTC
>TRBJ2-1|many|-|TRBV7-9
CASSLEGDSSYNEQFF
TGTGCCAGCAGCTTAGAGGGCGATTCCTCCTACAATGAGCAGTTCTTC
>TRBJ1-3|-|-|TRBV11-2
CASFGGPPGNTIYF
TGTGCCAGCTTCGGAGGGCCCCCTGGAAACACCATATATTTT
>TRBJ2-7|many|TRBD2|TRBV12-3/TRBV12-4
CASSLPRLAGYEQYF
TGTGCCAGCAGTTTGCCCAGACTAGCAGGATACGAGCAGTACTTC
>TRBJ2-1|few|-|TRBV29-1
CSAGRTNSYNEQFF
TGCAGCGCCGGGCGGACAAATTCCTACAATGAGCAGTTCTTC
>TRBJ2-6|many|-|TRBV5-6
CASSPPGAGANVLTF
TGTGCCAGCAGCCCCCCGGGGGCTGGGGCCAACGTCCTGACTTTC
>TRBJ1-1|many|-|TRBV4-3
CASSLGEGGWGAFF
TGCGCCAGCAGCCTCGGGGAAGGGGGATGGGGAGCTTTCTTT
>TRBJ2-5|few|-|TRBV7-6
CASSLDVQPVIETQYF
TGTGCCAGCAGCTTAGATGTCCAACCGGTTATCGAGACCCAGTACTTC
>TRBJ2-7|few|-|TRBV7-9
CASSLAASLEQYF
TGTGCCAGCAGCTTAGCGGCGAGCCTCGAGCAGTACTTC
>TRBJ2-7|-|-|TRBV7-6
CASSLGHLYEQYF
TGTGCCAGCAGCTTGGGACATCTCTACGAGCAGTACTTC
>TRBJ2-3|-|TRBD2|TRBV24-1
CATAQLSGSFDTDTQYF
TGTGCCACCGCTCAGTTAAGCGGGAGTTTTGACACAGATACGCAGTATTTT
>TRBJ2-5|few|-|TRBV6-2/TRBV6-3
CASSADSDQETQYF
TGTGCCAGCAGCGCGGACAGCGACCAAGAGACCCAGTACTTC
>TRBJ2-3|-|-|TRBV7-3
CASSLSGPDTQYF
TGTGCCAGCAGCTTATCAGGTCCAGATACGCAGTATTTT
>TRBJ2-7|-|TRBD2|TRBV4-3
CASSQTPSGSHEQYF
TGCGCCAGCAGCCAAACCCCTAGCGGGAGTCACGAGCAGTACTTC
>TRBJ2-7|-|-|TRBV9
CASSGTGIGLNHYEQYF
TGTGCCAGCAGCGGAACAGGGATTGGTCTTAACCACTACGAGCAGTACTTC
>TRBJ2-5|-|TRBD2|TRBV6-2/TRBV6-3
CASSYSIGTSGRGETQYF
TGTGCCAGCAGTTACTCGATTGGGACTAGCGGGAGAGGAGAGACCCAGTACTTC
>TRBJ2-7|few|TRBD1|TRBV12-3/TRBV12-4
CASRPGTGVHEQYF
TGTGCCAGCAGACCCGGGACAGGGGTCCACGAGCAGTACTTC
>TRBJ2-5|few|TRBD2|TRBV7-9
CASSPASGGEKETQYF
TGTGCCAGCAGCCCCGCGAGCGGGGGGGAAAAAGAGACCCAGTACTTC
>TRBJ2-3|-|-|TRBV7-9
CASSSRDTDTQYF
TGTGCCAGCAGCTCTCGGGACACAGATACGCAGTATTTT
>TRBJ1-2|few|-|TRBV9
CASSAQGGYTF
TGTGCCAGCAGCGCACAGGGCGGCTACACCTTC
>TRBJ2-7|many|TRBD2|TRBV20-1
CSARDSTSGGYEQYF
TGCAGTGCTAGAGATAGCACTAGCGGGGGGTACGAGCAGTACTTC